A single sample gave rise to the 16 T cell receptor beta chains below, sequenced in a study of spatial heterogeneity in lung cancer. Study-level points and caveats: Expanded alpha and beta TCR counts within tumors tracked tumor mutation counts.

Their antigens are not known. Each CDR3 protein gets one entry after TCRdb re-called the 5' RACE reads with MiXCR. The sample has nearly 10,000 distinct CDR3 sequences, about 6% seen once; the top ten hold 10%. Regarding time point: sample taken at primary tumor resection. The source was lung tumor tissue, collected at surgery. All receptors derive from a male donor with early-stage non-small cell lung cancer.

Many counts were recorded for this clonotype. The chain recombines TRBV29-1 with TRBJ2-7; D is possibly TRBD1 or TRBD2 (5 bases each). With 6 bases removed from V and 2 bases from J, the gap between germline ends came to 11 bases. The CDR3 is made up of 12 amino acids. Germline loops: CDR1 SQVTM, CDR2 ANQGSEA. Written as DNA, the CDR3 is TGCAGCGTACGGGACGGAGCCTACGAGCAGTACTTC. Translated: CSVRDGAYEQYF.

This clonotype turned up a few times. J is TRBJ2-1 and V is TRBV9, with D perhaps matching TRBD1 or TRBD2 (6 bases each). The CDR3 has 13 amino acids. Germline-derived CDR1 and CDR2 are SGDLS and YYNGEE. V lost 9 bases, J lost 5 bases, and 15 bases lay in between. CDR3: CANATGANNEQFF. The CDR3 bases are TGTGCCAACGCTACGGGGGCTAACAATGAGCAGTTCTTC.

The sample holds many counts of this clonotype. This sequence joins TRBV5-1 and TRBJ1-5; no clear D gene. V was trimmed by 2 bases and J by 0 bases, leaving 3 bases between them. The CDR3 loop spans 13 amino acids. Germline-derived CDR1 and CDR2 are SGHRS and YFSETQ. The CDR3 sequence: CASSFDSNQPQHF. The CDR3 nucleotides are TGCGCCAGCAGCTTCGATAGCAATCAGCCCCAGCATTTT.

This clonotype was counted at least ten times. V is TRBV28 and J is TRBJ1-2; D gene unclear. Per germline, CDR1 MDHEN and CDR2 SYDVKM. V shed 7 bases and J shed 8 bases, with 17 bases lying between them. The CDR3 runs to 13 residues. CDR3 sequence: CASTPSGVLGYTF. CDR3 in DNA: TGTGCCAGCACCCCTAGCGGGGTCTTAGGCTACACCTTC.

This sequence joins TRBV5-1 and TRBJ2-6; 7 bases line up with TRBD2. The CDR3 covers 17 residues. With V trimmed by 4 bases and J by 0 bases, 7 bases remained unmatched. Looked up from germline, CDR1 is SGHRS and CDR2 is YFSETQ. The CDR3 region has the DNA TGCGCCAGCAGCGACGGGACTATTAACTCTGGGGCCAACGTCCTGACTTTC. Protein product: CASSDGTINSGANVLTF.

This clonotype appeared many times. CDR3 sequence: CAISRGGGGYTF. The CDR3 nucleotides read TGTGCCATTTCGCGGGGCGGGGGAGGCTACACCTTC. The chain employs TRBV11-2 and TRBJ1-2; D perhaps matches TRBD1 (5 bases). V lost 10 bases, J lost 8 bases, and 17 bases lay in between. Germline CDR1 reads SGHAT; CDR2 reads FQNNGV. The CDR3 contains 12 residues.

This clonotype has a count of ten or more. The gene calls are TRBV6-2 or TRBV6-3 and TRBJ2-3; 7 bases map to TRBD1. The CDR3 length is 16 residues. V shed 0 bases, J shed 2 bases, and the junction held 5 bases outside the gene matches. Per the germline V gene, CDR1 is MNHEY and CDR2 is SVGEGT. CDR3 residues: CASSYSPGQITDTQYF. The CDR3 nucleotides are TGTGCCAGCAGTTACTCCCCGGGACAGATCACAGATACGCAGTATTTT.

This clonotype was recorded at least ten times. Sequence at one end of the junction differs from germline and may be a read error. The rearrangement joins TRBV5-4 to TRBJ2-1, with D possibly TRBD2 on 5 matching bases. This CDR3 contains 15 residues. CDR1 is SGHNT and CDR2 is YYREEE in the germline V gene (reference sequence). CDR3 DNA: TGTGCCAGCAGTTTGGCCAGCTTAGGGAGAAATGAGCAGTTCTTC. It translates to CASSLASLGRNEQFF.

This clonotype occurred many times. This rearrangement joins TRBV12-3 or TRBV12-4 to TRBJ2-1; 13 bases map to TRBD2. V was clipped by 5 bases and J by 6 bases; unmatched bases: 13. There are 18 residues in the CDR3. CDR3 amino acids: CASSPPGLAGPLGNEQFF. CDR3 bases: TGTGCCAGCAGTCCCCCGGGACTAGCGGGGCCGCTCGGCAATGAGCAGTTCTTC.

This clonotype rates as medium-sized. The chain couples TRBV7-9 to TRBJ2-7; 8 bases agree with TRBD1. With 1 base clipped from V and 5 bases from J, the junction kept 4 bases outside the gene matches. The CDR3 covers 14 residues. The germline gives CDR1 SEHNR, CDR2 FQNEAQ (reference sequence). This CDR3 is CASSLGTGHHEQYF. CDR3 nucleotides: TGTGCCAGCAGCTTAGGGACAGGGCACCACGAGCAGTACTTC. The full variable domain, completed using reference TRBV7-9 and TRBJ2-7, is DTGVSQNPRHKITKRGQNVTFRCDPISEHNRLYWYRQTLGQGPEFLTYFQNEAQLEKSRLLSDRFSAERPKGSFSTLEIQRTEQGDSAMYLCASSLGTGHHEQYFGPGTRLTVT.

This clonotype was counted many times. This chain connects TRBV20-1 to TRBJ2-5; TRBD1 matches at 9 bases. This CDR3 has 13 residues. The germline gives CDR1 DFQATT, CDR2 SNEGSKA (reference sequence). Unmatched junction bases numbered 4, after V lost 6 bases and J lost 2 bases. The DNA for the CDR3 is TGCAGTGCCCCTGGACAGGGGCAAGAGACCCAGTACTTC. Amino acids: CSAPGQGQETQYF.

In this sample, this clonotype turned up many times. The J gene is TRBJ2-5, the V gene TRBV5-1; the D gene could be TRBD1 or TRBD2 (5 bases each). Between the trimmed V and J ends, which lost 4 bases and 4 bases, there was a span of 17 bases. Germline V gives CDR1 SGHRS, CDR2 YFSETQ. This CDR3 is built from 15 residues. The CDR3 coding sequence is TGCGCCAGCAGCCCTACGGGGCAGTGGTCAGAGACCCAGTACTTC. Its protein product is CASSPTGQWSETQYF.

Ten or more counts support this clonotype. V is TRBV7-9 and J is TRBJ1-1; D gene unclear. The CDR3 is made up of 12 amino acids. Germline loops: CDR1 SEHNR, CDR2 FQNEAQ (reference sequence). V was cut by 1 base and J by 6 bases, with 6 bases left in between. CDR3 loop: CASSLGFAEAFF. CDR3 DNA: TGTGCCAGCAGCTTAGGGTTCGCTGAAGCTTTCTTT.

By share, this clonotype ranks as medium-sized. This rearrangement joins TRBV24-1 to TRBJ1-5, with D hard to call. The length of the CDR3 is 16 residues. Deletions cut 0 bases from V and 5 bases from J, with 13 bases between. The germline gives CDR1 KGHDR, CDR2 SFDVKD. The CDR3 DNA follows: TGTGCCACCAGTGATTTGCAACCGACGGTCGATCAGCCCCAGCATTTT. It codes for CATSDLQPTVDQPQHF.

Ten or more counts support this clonotype. The chain combines TRBV12-3 or TRBV12-4 with TRBJ1-5, with 8 nucleotides matching TRBD1. With V trimmed by 6 bases and J by 5 bases, 9 bases remained unmatched. CDR3 length equals 15 residues. CDR3 in amino acids: CASSSDRGFDQPQHF. In nucleotides, the CDR3 is TGTGCCAGCAGCTCTGACAGGGGATTCGATCAGCCCCAGCATTTT.

This clonotype was seen repeatedly, ten times or more. This sequence joins TRBV19 and TRBJ2-1; 9 nucleotides match TRBD2. The trim removed 7 bases at V and 7 bases at J, leaving 8 bases unmatched. This CDR3 region has 14 residues. Germline V gene lookup returns CDR1 LNHDA and CDR2 SQIVND (reference sequence). CDR3 DNA: TGTGCCAGTACTCCCGGACTAGCGATGAATGAGCAGTTCTTC. Its protein product is CASTPGLAMNEQFF.